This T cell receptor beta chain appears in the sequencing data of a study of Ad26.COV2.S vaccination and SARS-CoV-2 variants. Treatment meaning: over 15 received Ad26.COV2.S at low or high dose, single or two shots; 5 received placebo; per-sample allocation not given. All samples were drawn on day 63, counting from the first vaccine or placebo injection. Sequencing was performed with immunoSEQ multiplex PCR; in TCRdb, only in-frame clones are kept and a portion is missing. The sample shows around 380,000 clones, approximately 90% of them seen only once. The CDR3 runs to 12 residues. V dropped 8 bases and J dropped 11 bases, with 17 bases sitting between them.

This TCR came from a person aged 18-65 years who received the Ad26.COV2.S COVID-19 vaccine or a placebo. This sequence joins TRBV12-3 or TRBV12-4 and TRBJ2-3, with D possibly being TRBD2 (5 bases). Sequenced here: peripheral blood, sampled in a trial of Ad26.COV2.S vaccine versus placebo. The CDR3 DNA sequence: TGTGCCAGCGGACTCCTTAAAACCGGGCAGTATTTT. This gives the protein CASGLLKTGQYF.